What follows are 19 T cell receptor beta chains derived from one specimen sequenced in a study of regulatory T cells in long-lasting Graves disease. Time point in this sample: newly diagnosed GD, antithyroid drugs for less than 3 months. The TCR library used RNA extracted from PBMCs. HTBI primers from iRepertoire and Arm-PCR of CDR3 regions yielded the TCR beta libraries. TCRdb fed the multiplex PCR reads into MiXCR, producing one record per CDR3 protein. The table records around 500,000 distinct CDR3 sequences, approximately 12% of them present only once. This sample was shared with a second study, whose subject was T cells in Graves' hyperthyroidism and ophthalmopathy.

Sequencing was performed on peripheral blood mononuclear cells (PBMCs), taken at new diagnosis, from a patient treated with antithyroid drugs. The receptors were sampled from a man aged 25-45 years with Graves disease.

This clonotype occurred many times. J is TRBJ2-7 and V is TRBV5-1; D tentatively reads TRBD1 or TRBD2 (5 bases each). Trimming removed 0 bases at V and 2 bases at J, with 18 bases between. Germline V gene sequence: CDR1 SGHRS, CDR2 YFSETQ. This CDR3 contains 17 residues. The CDR3 loop reads CASSLASGRRWAYEQYF. Written as DNA, the CDR3 is TGCGCCAGCAGCTTGGCCTCGGGGCGCCGGTGGGCCTACGAGCAGTACTTC.

This clonotype was counted ten times or more. The V call is TRBV20-1, the J call TRBJ2-2; 8 bases map to TRBD1. J gave up 6 bases and V 6 bases, and 6 bases lay outside the gene matches. The germline gives CDR1 DFQATT, CDR2 SNEGSKA (reference sequence). This CDR3 spans 13 amino acids. In DNA, the CDR3 is TGCAGTGCGCGGGACAGGATAGCCGGGGAGCTGTTTTTT. It translates to CSARDRIAGELFF.

This clonotype was observed many times. The chain is built from TRBV12-3 or TRBV12-4 and TRBJ2-5; 10 bases line up with TRBD1. J was trimmed by 3 bases and V by 0 bases; bases with no gene match: 4. The CDR3 is 16 residues long. CDR3 in DNA: TGTGCCAGCAGTTTAGCCCCTGGGACAGGGGAAGAGACCCAGTACTTC. Amino acids: CASSLAPGTGEETQYF.

Note on this clonotype: Since a far larger clone is one base different, this is likely a read error. The chain joins TRBV18 to TRBJ2-3; D is unclear. The end of the DNA fits TRBJ2-7 better, so the J call may be wrong. CDR1 KGHSH and CDR2 LQKENI come from the germline V gene. This CDR3 region has 13 residues. CDR3 DNA: TGTGCCAGCTCACCAATGGGATGCTACGAGCAGTACTTC. Protein: CASSPMGCYEQYF.

This clonotype showed up many times. The chain recombines TRBV20-1 with TRBJ2-7, with 10 positions matching TRBD2. Germline V gene lookup returns CDR1 DFQATT and CDR2 SNEGSKA (reference sequence). V shed 8 bases and J 3 bases; nucleotides not matched to a gene: 10. This CDR3 comprises 14 residues. The CDR3: CSPLRSSGSYEQYF. CDR3 sequence (DNA): TGCAGTCCTCTGCGGTCTAGCGGGAGCTACGAGCAGTACTTC.

This chain uses TRBV19 with TRBJ2-1; D gene uncertain. In germline, CDR1 is LNHDA, CDR2 SQIVND (reference sequence). V was cut by 1 base and J by 11 bases, with 9 bases left in between. The CDR3 spans 12 residues. DNA for the CDR3: TGTGCCAGTAGTATAGGAGGCCCCCAGCAGTTCTTC. This gives the protein CASSIGGPQQFF.

This clonotype has a count of ten or more. The chain is built from TRBV12-3 or TRBV12-4 and TRBJ1-1, with no clear D. This CDR3 has 14 residues. The V gene lost 2 bases and the J gene lost 8 bases, with 15 bases spanning the gap. Here the CDR3 reads CASSLLGSVREAFF. In DNA form, the CDR3 reads TGTGCCAGCAGTTTATTGGGGTCGGTTCGGGAAGCTTTCTTT.

This clonotype was observed a handful of times. V is TRBV29-1 and J is TRBJ2-1; maybe TRBD2 (5 bases). Trimming stripped 4 bases from V and 8 bases from J, with 12 bases between. The CDR3 has 12 residues. In germline, CDR1 is SQVTM, CDR2 ANQGSEA. CDR3 sequence reads: CSVVVRGDEQFF. Written as DNA, the CDR3 is TGCAGCGTTGTGGTCCGGGGAGATGAGCAGTTCTTC.

This clonotype was observed at least ten times. This chain connects TRBV7-2 to TRBJ2-7; 9 positions agree with TRBD2. CDR3 length: 14 amino acids. The ends lost 6 bases at V and 4 bases at J; junction bases unmatched: 7. Germline CDR1 reads SGHTA; CDR2 reads FQGNSA. This chain's CDR3 is CASSSSGIGYEQYF. DNA for the CDR3: TGTGCCAGCAGTTCTAGCGGGATCGGGTACGAGCAGTACTTC.

This clonotype was observed many times. The chain employs TRBV29-1 and TRBJ2-3; a possible D gene is TRBD1 (6 bases). V dropped 6 bases and J dropped 0 bases, with 13 bases sitting between them. In germline, CDR1 is SQVTM, CDR2 ANQGSEA. CDR3 size: 14 residues. CDR3 region: CSVEDSASTDTQYF. CDR3 DNA sequence: TGCAGCGTGGAGGACAGTGCTAGCACAGATACGCAGTATTTT.

The sample holds a few counts of this clonotype. The rearrangement uses TRBV24-1 and TRBJ2-3, with TRBD2 as a possible D gene (5 bases). Germline assignment: CDR1 KGHDR and CDR2 SFDVKD. Trimming shortened V by 10 bases and J by 0 bases, and 19 bases separated the two germline ends. There are 16 residues in the CDR3. CDR3 nucleotide sequence: TGTGCCACGGGGAGTTGGTCAGCGGATAGCACAGATACGCAGTATTTT. It yields the protein CATGSWSADSTDTQYF.

This clonotype has at least ten counts. This chain joins TRBV7-8 and TRBJ1-2; 8 bases line up with TRBD1. Germline CDR1 and CDR2: SGHVS and FQNEAQ. CDR3 length: 15 amino acids. The V segment lost 5 bases and the J segment 4 bases; nucleotides outside the gene matches: 9. CDR3 protein: CASSRDRLVSYGYTF. The CDR3 DNA is TGTGCCAGCAGCCGGGACAGGCTAGTGAGCTATGGCTACACCTTC.

Many counts were recorded for this clonotype. The chain joins TRBV7-6 to TRBJ1-4; D gene unclear. CDR1 and CDR2 from the germline V gene are SGHVS and FNYEAQ. This CDR3 is built from 13 residues. V lost 0 bases to trimming and J lost 8 bases, with 7 bases between them. CDR3 amino acids: CASSLALREKLFF. The CDR3 bases are TGTGCCAGCAGCTTAGCTCTCCGGGAAAAACTGTTTTTT.

The chain employs TRBV28 and TRBJ2-1; TRBD2 aligns across 11 bases. V was clipped by 6 bases and J by 12 bases; unmatched bases: 10. The CDR3 extends over 14 amino acids. Germline loops: CDR1 MDHEN, CDR2 SYDVKM. CDR3 sequence (DNA): TGTGCCAGCAGACCCCTAGCGGGGGGATCAGGGCAGTTCTTC. This codes for CASRPLAGGSGQFF.

This clonotype has at least ten counts. In nucleotides, the CDR3 is TGTGCCAGCAGTGGGACAGGGCCCAACGAGCAGTACTTC. It is translated as CASSGTGPNEQYF. The chain links TRBV2 to TRBJ2-7; TRBD1 agrees at 8 bases. Trimming took 4 bases from V and 5 from J; bases not matched to a gene: 4. The CDR3 covers 13 residues. Germline CDR1 SNHLY, CDR2 FYNNEI.

In the case of this clonotype: This likely came from a read error, as a far larger clone is one base away. V is TRBV11-2 and J is TRBJ2-5; no clear D gene. The CDR3 consists of 12 residues. Germline CDR1 and CDR2: SGHAT and FQNNGV. The CDR3, as DNA: TGTGCCAGCAGCTTATCCGGGCACGAGCAGTGCTTC. Protein: CASSLSGHEQCF.

This clonotype was found many times. The chain combines TRBV20-1 with TRBJ2-7; TRBD2 agrees at 8 bases. Per the germline V gene, CDR1 is DFQATT and CDR2 is SNEGSKA (reference sequence). The J segment lost 4 bases and the V segment lost 8 bases, leaving 13 bases of the junction unmatched. This CDR3 spans 14 amino acids. Here the CDR3 DNA reads TGCAGTCAGCGACTTAGCGGGAAGGTATACGAGCAGTACTTC. Amino acid sequence: CSQRLSGKVYEQYF.

This clonotype has only a few counts. This likely comes from a read error, as the CDR3 has no conserved phenylalanine or tryptophan at its end. The chain couples TRBV20-1 to TRBJ2-2, with 10 positions matching TRBD2. The CDR3 is made up of 14 amino acids. The V and J ends lost 5 bases and 4 bases, in that order; junction bases with no gene match: 4. Germline values: CDR1 DFQATT, CDR2 SNEGSKA (reference sequence). CDR3 bases: TGCAGTGCTGCTAGCGGGAGTGGCACCGGGGAGCTGTTTGTT. Translated: CSAASGSGTGELFV.

The rearrangement joins TRBV15 to TRBJ1-4; D is uncertain. Trimming shortened V by 1 base and J by 0 bases, and 9 bases separated the two germline ends. The CDR3 extends over 16 amino acids. Germline V gene data show CDR1 as LNHNV and CDR2 as YYDKDF (reference sequence). This CDR3 reads CATSRAVGATNEKLFF. The DNA of the CDR3 is TGTGCCACCAGCAGAGCGGTTGGTGCAACTAATGAAAAACTGTTTTTT.